This TCR beta chain was profiled in a study of T cell repertoires in cytomegalovirus infection. Background on the study: The authors relied on CMV epitopes, both recently identified HLA-C-restricted and well-studied HLA-B-restricted. Signatures in public TCR beta sequences pointed to both CMV infection and matching HLA type.

V trimming: 1 base; J trimming: 7 bases; junction bases outside the gene matches: 8. Germline V gene sequence: CDR1 SGHNT, CDR2 YENEEA. The CDR3 contains 17 residues. With respect to this clonotype: Its antigen remains unidentified.

MiXCR was run by TCRdb on the reads, yielding one entry per CDR3 protein. The table lists about half a million distinct CDR3 sequences, 30% to 40% of them singletons, with about 17% in the top ten. The V gene is TRBV11-3, the J gene TRBJ2-1; 12 bases align to TRBD1. The sequences come from cultured PBMCs, collected from culture after CMV antigen stimulation. The source is a human donor in good health (CMV status not recorded). Some clones in this sample may be carry-over from other donors' samples. The CDR3, as DNA: TGTGCCAGCAGCTTAGGTGGGGGGACAGGGGGCAAGAATGAGCAGTTCTTC. This codes for CASSLGGGTGGKNEQFF.